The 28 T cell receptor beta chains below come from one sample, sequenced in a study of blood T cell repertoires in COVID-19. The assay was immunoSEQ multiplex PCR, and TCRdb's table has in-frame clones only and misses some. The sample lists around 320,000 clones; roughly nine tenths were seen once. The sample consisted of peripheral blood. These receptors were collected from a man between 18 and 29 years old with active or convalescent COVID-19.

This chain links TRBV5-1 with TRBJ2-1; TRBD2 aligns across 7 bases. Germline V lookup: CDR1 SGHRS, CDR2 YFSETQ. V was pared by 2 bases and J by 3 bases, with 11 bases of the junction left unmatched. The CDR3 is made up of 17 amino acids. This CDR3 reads CASSFSPNWEGYNEQFF. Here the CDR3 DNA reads TGCGCCAGCAGCTTCTCTCCTAATTGGGAGGGCTACAATGAGCAGTTCTTC.

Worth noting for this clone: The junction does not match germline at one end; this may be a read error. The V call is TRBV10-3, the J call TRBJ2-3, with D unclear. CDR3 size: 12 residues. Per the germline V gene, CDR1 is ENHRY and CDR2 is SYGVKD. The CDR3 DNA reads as TGTGCCATCAGTGAGAGCAAAGATACGCAGTATTTT. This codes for CAISESKDTQYF.

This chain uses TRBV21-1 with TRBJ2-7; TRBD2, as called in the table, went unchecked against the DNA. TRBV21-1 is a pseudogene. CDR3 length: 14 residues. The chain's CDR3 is CASHSPTRRYEQYF. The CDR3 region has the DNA TGTGCCAGTCATTCCCCGACTCGACGCTACGAGCAGTACTTC.

The CDR3 here is CASSQQGDRGETQYF. In DNA, the CDR3 is TGTGCCAGCAGCCAGCAGGGGGACCGGGGGGAGACCCAGTACTTC. This chain links TRBV11-2 with TRBJ2-5; tentative D call: TRBD1 (7 bases). Trimming left V 5 bases short and J 5 bases short, with 18 bases between. The CDR3 length is 15 residues. The germline gives CDR1 SGHAT, CDR2 FQNNGV.

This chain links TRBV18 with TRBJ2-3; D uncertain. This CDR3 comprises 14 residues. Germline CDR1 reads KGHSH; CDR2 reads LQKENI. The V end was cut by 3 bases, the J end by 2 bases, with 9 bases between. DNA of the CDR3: TGTGCCAGCTCACCCCTTCAGAACACAGATACGCAGTATTTT. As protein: CASSPLQNTDTQYF.

This CDR3 reads CASSLLGTNQPQHF. Here the CDR3 DNA reads TGTGCCAGCAGCTTGTTGGGGACAAATCAGCCCCAGCATTTT. The genes are TRBV5-8 and TRBJ1-5, with D tentatively TRBD1 (6 bases). The V and J ends lost 1 base and 4 bases respectively, with 9 bases between them. The CDR3 length is 14 residues. Germline lookup yields CDR1 SGHTS and CDR2 YDEGEE.

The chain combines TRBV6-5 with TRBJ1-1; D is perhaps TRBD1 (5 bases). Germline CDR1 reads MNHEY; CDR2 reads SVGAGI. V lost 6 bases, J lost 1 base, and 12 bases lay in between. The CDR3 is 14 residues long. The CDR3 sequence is CASRPGGANTEAFF. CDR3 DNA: TGTGCCAGCAGACCCGGGGGAGCGAACACTGAAGCTTTCTTT.

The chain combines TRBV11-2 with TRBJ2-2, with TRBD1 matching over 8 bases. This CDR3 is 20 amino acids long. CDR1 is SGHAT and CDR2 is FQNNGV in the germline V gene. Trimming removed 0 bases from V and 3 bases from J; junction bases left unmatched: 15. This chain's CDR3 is CASSLDLLAGGGGDTGELFF. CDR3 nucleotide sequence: TGTGCCAGCAGCTTAGATCTGCTAGCAGGGGGCGGCGGGGACACCGGGGAGCTGTTTTTT.

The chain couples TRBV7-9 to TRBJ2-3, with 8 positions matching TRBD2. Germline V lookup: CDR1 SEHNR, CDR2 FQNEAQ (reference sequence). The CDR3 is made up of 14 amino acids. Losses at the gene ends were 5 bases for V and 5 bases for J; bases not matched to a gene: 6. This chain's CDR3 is CASSPGLGVDTQYF. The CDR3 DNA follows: TGTGCCAGCAGCCCGGGACTAGGGGTAGATACGCAGTATTTT.

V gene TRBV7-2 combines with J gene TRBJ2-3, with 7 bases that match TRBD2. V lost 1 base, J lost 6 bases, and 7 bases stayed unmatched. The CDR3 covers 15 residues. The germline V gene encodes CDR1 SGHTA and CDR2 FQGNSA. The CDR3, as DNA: TGTGCCAGCAGCTTAGGACTAGCCCGGACGGATACGCAGTATTTT. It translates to CASSLGLARTDTQYF.

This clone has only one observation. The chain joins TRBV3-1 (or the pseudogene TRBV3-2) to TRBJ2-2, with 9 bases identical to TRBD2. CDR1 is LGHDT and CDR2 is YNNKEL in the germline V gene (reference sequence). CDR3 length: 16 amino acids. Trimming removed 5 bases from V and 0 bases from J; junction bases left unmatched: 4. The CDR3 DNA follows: TGTGCCAGCAGCTCTAGGACTAGCGCGAACACCGGGGAGCTGTTTTTT. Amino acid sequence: CASSSRTSANTGELFF.

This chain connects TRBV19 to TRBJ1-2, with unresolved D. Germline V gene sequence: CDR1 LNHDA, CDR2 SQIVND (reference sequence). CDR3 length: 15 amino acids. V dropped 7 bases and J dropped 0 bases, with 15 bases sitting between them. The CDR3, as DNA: TGTGCCAGTAACGCCGGGTTCTTAGCTAACTATGGCTACACCTTC. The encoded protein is CASNAGFLANYGYTF.

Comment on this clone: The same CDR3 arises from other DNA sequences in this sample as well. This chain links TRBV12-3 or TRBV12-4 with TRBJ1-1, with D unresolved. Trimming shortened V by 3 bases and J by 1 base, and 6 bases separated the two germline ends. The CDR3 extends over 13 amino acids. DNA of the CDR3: TGTGCCAGCAGTTTTCGGAGGAACACTGAAGCTTTCTTT. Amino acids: CASSFRRNTEAFF.

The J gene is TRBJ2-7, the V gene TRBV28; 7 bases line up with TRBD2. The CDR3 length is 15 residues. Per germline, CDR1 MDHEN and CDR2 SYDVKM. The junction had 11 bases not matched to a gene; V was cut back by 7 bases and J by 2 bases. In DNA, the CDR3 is TGTGCCAGCAACCCTAGCGGAAGGGGCGCCTACGAGCAGTACTTC. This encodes CASNPSGRGAYEQYF. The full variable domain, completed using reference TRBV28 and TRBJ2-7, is DVKVTQSSRYLVKRTGEKVFLECVQDMDHENMFWYRQDPGLGLRLIYFSYDVKMKEKGDIPEGYSVSREKKERFSLILESASTNQTSMYLCASNPSGRGAYEQYFGPGTRLTVT.

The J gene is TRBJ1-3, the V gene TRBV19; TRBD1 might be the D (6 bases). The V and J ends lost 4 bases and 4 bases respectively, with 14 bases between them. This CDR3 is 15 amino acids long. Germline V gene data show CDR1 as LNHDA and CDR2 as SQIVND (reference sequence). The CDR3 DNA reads TGTGCCAGTAGTAACCGGGCAGGGGCAGGAAACACCATATATTTT. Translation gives CASSNRAGAGNTIYF. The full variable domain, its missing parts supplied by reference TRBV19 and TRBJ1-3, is DGGITQSPKYLFRKEGQNVTLSCEQNLNHDAMYWYRQDPGQGLRLIYYSQIVNDFQKGDIAEGYSVSREKKESFPLTVTSAQKNPTAFYLCASSNRAGAGNTIYFGEGSWLTVV.

The CDR3 bases are TGTGCCAGCAGCTTAGTAGCAGCCCTCAATCAGCCCCAGCATTTT. It encodes CASSLVAALNQPQHF. The V gene is TRBV7-2, the J gene TRBJ1-5, with D unresolved. CDR3 length: 15 residues. Germline V gene lookup returns CDR1 SGHTA and CDR2 FQGNSA. V gave up 1 base and J gave up 3 bases, with 10 bases separating them.

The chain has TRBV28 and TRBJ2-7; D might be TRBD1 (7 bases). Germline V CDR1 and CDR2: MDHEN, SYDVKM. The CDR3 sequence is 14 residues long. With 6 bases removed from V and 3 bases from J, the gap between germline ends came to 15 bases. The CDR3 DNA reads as TGTGCCAGCAGGCCTGCGGGACAGATCTACGAGCAGTACTTC. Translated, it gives CASRPAGQIYEQYF.

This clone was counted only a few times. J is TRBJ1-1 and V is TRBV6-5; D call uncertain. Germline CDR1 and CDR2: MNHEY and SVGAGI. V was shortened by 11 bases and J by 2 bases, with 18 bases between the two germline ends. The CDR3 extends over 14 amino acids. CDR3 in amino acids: CASRRQRTNTEAFF. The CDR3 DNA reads TGTGCCTCAAGGAGGCAGCGAACAAACACTGAAGCTTTCTTT.

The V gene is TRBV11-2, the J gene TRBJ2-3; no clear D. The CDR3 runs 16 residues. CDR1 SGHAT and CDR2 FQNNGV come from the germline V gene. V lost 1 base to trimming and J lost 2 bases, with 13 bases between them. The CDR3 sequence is CASSLGALTVTDTQYF. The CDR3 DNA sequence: TGTGCCAGCAGCTTAGGGGCCCTTACCGTCACAGATACGCAGTATTTT.

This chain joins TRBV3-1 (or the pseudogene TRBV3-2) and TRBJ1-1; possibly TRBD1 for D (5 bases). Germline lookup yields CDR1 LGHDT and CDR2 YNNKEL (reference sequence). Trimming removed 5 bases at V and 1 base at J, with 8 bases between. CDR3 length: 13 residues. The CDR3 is CASSKTENTEAFF. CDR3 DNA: TGTGCCAGCAGCAAGACAGAGAACACTGAAGCTTTCTTT.

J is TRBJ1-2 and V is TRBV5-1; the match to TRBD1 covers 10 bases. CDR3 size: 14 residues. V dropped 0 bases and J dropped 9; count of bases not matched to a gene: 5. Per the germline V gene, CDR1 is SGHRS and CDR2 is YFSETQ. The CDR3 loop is CASSLVTGGRSYTF. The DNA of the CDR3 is TGCGCCAGCAGCTTGGTGACAGGGGGCCGCAGCTACACCTTC.

The DNA of the CDR3 is TGTGCCAGCAGCCCCTACAGGGCCGAGCAGTTCTTC. This gives the protein CASSPYRAEQFF. The rearrangement uses TRBV3-1 (or the pseudogene TRBV3-2) and TRBJ2-1, with D possibly matching TRBD1 (6 bases). V lost 4 bases and J lost 10, with 11 bases in between. Germline V CDR1 and CDR2: LGHDT, YNNKEL (reference sequence). The CDR3 sequence is 12 residues long.

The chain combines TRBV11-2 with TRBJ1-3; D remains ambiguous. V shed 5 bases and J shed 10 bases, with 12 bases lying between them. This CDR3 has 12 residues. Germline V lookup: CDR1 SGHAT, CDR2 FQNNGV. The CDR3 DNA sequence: TGTGCCAGCAGCCCAGACACCTTGACCATATATTTT. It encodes CASSPDTLTIYF.

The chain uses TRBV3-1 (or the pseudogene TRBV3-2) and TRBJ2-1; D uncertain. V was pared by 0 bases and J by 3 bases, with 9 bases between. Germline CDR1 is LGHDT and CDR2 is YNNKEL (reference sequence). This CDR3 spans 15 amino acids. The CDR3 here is CASSQDLTGYNEQFF. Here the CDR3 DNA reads TGTGCCAGCAGCCAAGATCTAACGGGCTACAATGAGCAGTTCTTC.

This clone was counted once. For the CDR3, the DNA is TGCGCCAGCAGCCAAGATGGCACAGGGGTCACTGAAGCTTTCTTT. Protein product: CASSQDGTGVTEAFF. The V gene is TRBV4-3, the J gene TRBJ1-1; TRBD1 agrees at 7 bases. With V trimmed by 0 bases and J by 4 bases, 5 bases remained unmatched. CDR1 and CDR2 (germline): LGHNA, YSLEER. CDR3 length: 15 residues.

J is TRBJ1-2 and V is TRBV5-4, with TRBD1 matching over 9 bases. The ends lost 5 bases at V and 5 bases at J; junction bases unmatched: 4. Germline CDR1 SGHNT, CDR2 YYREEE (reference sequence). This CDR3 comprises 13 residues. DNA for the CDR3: TGTGCCAGCAGGGGACAGGGCCTATATGGCTACACCTTC. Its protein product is CASRGQGLYGYTF. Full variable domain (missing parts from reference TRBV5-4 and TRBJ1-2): ETGVTQSPTHLIKTRGQQVTLRCSSQSGHNTVSWYQQALGQGPQFIFQYYREEENGRGNFPPRFSGLQFPNYSSELNVNALELDDSALYLCASRGQGLYGYTFGSGTRLTVV.

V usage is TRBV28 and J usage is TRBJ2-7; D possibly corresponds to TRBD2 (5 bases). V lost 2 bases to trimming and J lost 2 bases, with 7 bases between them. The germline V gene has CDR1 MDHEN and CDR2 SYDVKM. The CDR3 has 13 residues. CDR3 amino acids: CASSLDYTYEQYF. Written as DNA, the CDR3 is TGTGCCAGCAGTTTAGACTATACCTACGAGCAGTACTTC. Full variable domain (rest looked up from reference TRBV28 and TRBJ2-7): DVKVTQSSRYLVKRTGEKVFLECVQDMDHENMFWYRQDPGLGLRLIYFSYDVKMKEKGDIPEGYSVSREKKERFSLILESASTNQTSMYLCASSLDYTYEQYFGPGTRLTVT.

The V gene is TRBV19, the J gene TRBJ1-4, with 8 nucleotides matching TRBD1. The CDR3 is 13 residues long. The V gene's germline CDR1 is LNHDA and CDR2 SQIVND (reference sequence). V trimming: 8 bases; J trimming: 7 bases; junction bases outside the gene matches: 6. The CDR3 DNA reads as TGTGCCAGTGCCAGGGGGCGCGGTGAAAAACTGTTTTTT. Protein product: CASARGRGEKLFF.